This T cell receptor (beta chain) comes out of a study of post-analysis software for immune sequencing data. Overall study findings and caveats: Among multiple sclerosis patients, normalized Chao1 diversity was significantly below that of controls. TRBV5-6, TRBV5-1 and TRBV20-1 were among roughly 5 TRBV segments more frequent in patients than controls.

This CDR3 spans 18 amino acids. Trimming took 6 bases from V and 1 from J; bases not matched to a gene: 9. The authors incorporated unique molecular identifiers into the TCR beta cDNA libraries. A single record per CDR3 protein comes from TCRdb applying MiXCR to the PCR reads. Here the sample spans 150,000 to 200,000 distinct CDR3 sequences, roughly 35% being singletons. About this clonotype: The antigen remains unidentified.

This rearrangement joins TRBV12-3 or TRBV12-4 to TRBJ2-1, with 13 nucleotides matching TRBD2. The material was blood, obtained after autologous hematopoietic stem cell transplantation. This TCR derives from a girl aged 5-17 years with multiple sclerosis. DNA of the CDR3: TGTGCCAGCAGCATCACTAGCGGGAGGGCCTTATCCTACAATGAGCAGTTCTTC. Protein: CASSITSGRALSYNEQFF.